This T cell receptor (beta chain) was found in a study of T cell repertoires in cytomegalovirus infection. Study in general: Both CMV infection and a matching HLA type were indicated by public TCR beta signatures. The study, taken as a whole, reports: Across the ex vivo response, the dominant clonotypes were HLA-C-restricted CMV-specific TCR beta clonotypes.

Note on this clonotype: Antigen unknown.

Each CDR3 protein gets one entry after TCRdb re-called the reads with MiXCR. The sample contains 740,000 or so distinct CDR3 sequences, about a third of which appear only once. The receptor's source is a human donor in good health (CMV status not recorded). Some clones in this sample may be carry-over from other donors' samples. The source material was PBMCs.

The CDR3 sequence: CASSERTGGRSPLHF. CDR3 nucleotide sequence: TGTGCCAGCAGTGAACGGACAGGGGGCAGGTCACCCCTCCACTTT. J is TRBJ1-6 and V is TRBV2; 11 nucleotides line up with TRBD1. The CDR3 loop spans 15 amino acids. CDR1 is SNHLY, CDR2 FYNNEI, per germline. Trimming cost V 2 bases and J 10 bases; bases outside gene matches: 4. Full variable domain (remainder filled in from reference TRBV2 and TRBJ1-6): EPEVTQTPSHQVTQMGQEVILRCVPISNHLYFYWYRQILGQKVEFLVSFYNNEISEKSEIFDDQFSVERPDGSNFTLKIRSTKLEDSAMYFCASSERTGGRSPLHFGNGTRLTVT.